Below, 17 T cell receptor beta chains from the same sample are listed, as sequenced in a study of T cell repertoires in cytomegalovirus infection (dated by TCRdb to the late 2010s). Explained via the paper, the treatment or condition label denotes: in vitro stimulation with specific CMV peptide epitopes to enrich CMV-specific T cells. Their antigens remain unidentified. The run used an Illumina HiSeq 1500. TCRdb reprocessed the public reads (quality trimming at Q25 with fastp, clone calling with MiXCR) and kept in-frame beta chains. CDR3 protein duplicates are merged, each entry listing the most common genes and DNA. Within this sample are 680,000 or so distinct CDR3 sequences, with around a third of them counted one time only. The top ten hold roughly 18% of the sample. The material sequenced was cultured PBMCs, taken from culture after CMV antigen stimulation. The receptor set was obtained from a human donor in good health (CMV status not recorded). Some clones in this sample may be carry-over from other donors' samples.

This clonotype was seen only once. The chain carries TRBV20-1 and TRBJ1-2; D not resolved. Per germline, CDR1 DFQATT and CDR2 SNEGSKA (reference sequence). Trimming stripped 0 bases from V and 7 bases from J, with 9 bases between. The CDR3 totals 12 residues. The CDR3 coding sequence is TGCAGTGCTAGAGATCAGAGTGGTGGCTACACCTTC. Its translation is CSARDQSGGYTF.

The rearrangement links TRBV6-5 to TRBJ1-1; D might be TRBD1 (6 bases). The CDR3 totals 15 residues. Trimming left V 1 base short and J 0 bases short, with 9 bases between. The V gene's germline CDR1 is MNHEY and CDR2 SVGAGI. The CDR3 loop reads CASSYLGGMNTEAFF. CDR3 coding DNA: TGTGCCAGCAGTTACTTAGGGGGGATGAACACTGAAGCTTTCTTT.

The chain employs TRBV11-2 and TRBJ2-3, with 8 bases fitting TRBD2. Germline V gene sequence: CDR1 SGHAT, CDR2 FQNNGV. This CDR3 spans 14 amino acids. J was trimmed by 4 bases and V by 5 bases; bases with no gene match: 5. The CDR3 coding sequence is TGTGCCAGCAGCCCGGGACTAGTCTCAGATACGCAGTATTTT. Protein sequence: CASSPGLVSDTQYF.

CDR3 coding DNA: TGTGCCAGCAGCTTAGGCTCCCGGAACACCATATATTTT. It specifies CASSLGSRNTIYF. The chain has TRBV7-6 and TRBJ1-3; D not resolved. This CDR3 is built from 13 residues. V was trimmed by 1 base and J by 7 bases, leaving 8 bases between them. Germline V CDR1 and CDR2: SGHVS, FNYEAQ.

This clonotype has a count of ten or more. The chain joins TRBV7-2 to TRBJ1-1, with 10 nucleotides matching TRBD1. Germline V gene sequence: CDR1 SGHTA, CDR2 FQGNSA. CDR3 length equals 16 residues. V shed 3 bases and J 7 bases; nucleotides not matched to a gene: 11. CDR3 sequence reads: CASSLTGGVGNGEAFF. The DNA for the CDR3 is TGTGCCAGCAGCTTGACAGGGGGCGTTGGGAACGGTGAAGCTTTCTTT.

This clonotype was recorded at least ten times. The chain recombines TRBV7-2 with TRBJ1-3; tentative D call: TRBD1 (6 bases). This CDR3 has 16 residues. From germline, CDR1 is SGHTA and CDR2 FQGNSA. V dropped 5 bases and J dropped 0 bases, with 14 bases sitting between them. The CDR3 sequence: CASSPKGGGSGNTIYF. The CDR3 region has the DNA TGTGCCAGCAGCCCTAAGGGGGGAGGCTCTGGAAACACCATATATTTT.

This clonotype has a count of ten or more. The chain carries TRBV7-2 and TRBJ2-3; possibly TRBD1 for D (6 bases). The CDR3 covers 15 residues. The V end was cut by 5 bases, the J end by 2 bases, with 14 bases between. Germline V gene lookup returns CDR1 SGHTA and CDR2 FQGNSA. The DNA for the CDR3 is TGTGCCAGCAGCCCCGGGGACACCCACACAGATACGCAGTATTTT. Translated, it gives CASSPGDTHTDTQYF.

V is TRBV12-3 or TRBV12-4 and J is TRBJ2-1; D call uncertain. Trimming left V 8 bases short and J 2 bases short, with 10 bases between. The CDR3 is 13 residues long. The CDR3 loop reads CASRRVAYNEQFF. DNA of the CDR3: TGTGCCAGCCGTAGGGTAGCCTACAATGAGCAGTTCTTC.

This clonotype has a single count. This chain joins TRBV27 and TRBJ2-7; TRBD2 might be the D (5 bases). Germline V gene sequence: CDR1 MNHEY, CDR2 SMNVEV (reference sequence). The CDR3 runs 13 residues. Trimming left V 3 bases short and J 6 bases short, with 12 bases between. The CDR3 DNA is TGTGCCAGCAGTTTTTCCGAACGGGGCGAGCAGTACTTC. Residues: CASSFSERGEQYF.

Many counts were recorded for this clonotype. The chain carries TRBV7-2 and TRBJ2-7; 7 positions agree with TRBD1. This CDR3 has 14 amino acids. Germline-derived CDR1 and CDR2 are SGHTA and FQGNSA. The V and J ends lost 5 bases and 5 bases, in that order; junction bases with no gene match: 9. The CDR3 loop is CASSRYRDSNEQYF. The DNA for the CDR3 is TGTGCCAGCAGCCGCTACCGGGACAGTAACGAGCAGTACTTC.

The table lists this clonotype with a few counts. This sequence joins TRBV12-5 and TRBJ1-2; 7 bases map to TRBD1. CDR3 length: 17 residues. CDR1 is LGHNT, CDR2 FRNRAP, per germline. V was clipped by 6 bases and J by 0 bases; unmatched bases: 13. Here the CDR3 reads CASGSNMWTGTNYGYTF. The CDR3 nucleotides are TGTGCTAGTGGCTCTAATATGTGGACAGGCACTAACTATGGCTACACCTTC.

This clonotype turned up a few times. The chain joins TRBV7-2 to TRBJ2-3; D may be TRBD1 (6 bases). The CDR3 is 15 residues long. Trimming removed 2 bases from V and 4 bases from J, with 13 bases in between. Germline CDR1 is SGHTA and CDR2 is FQGNSA. CDR3 nucleotide sequence: TGTGCCAGCAGCTTACTGGGGGCAGGGGCAGATACGCAGTATTTT. Translating gives CASSLLGAGADTQYF.

This clonotype was counted only a few times. The rearrangement links TRBV19 to TRBJ2-3, with D perhaps TRBD1 (5 bases). The CDR3 extends over 16 amino acids. CDR1 LNHDA and CDR2 SQIVND come from the germline V gene (reference sequence). V shed 5 bases and J shed 0 bases, with 15 bases lying between them. The CDR3 reads CASSPIDSRSTDTQYF. As DNA, the CDR3 is TGTGCCAGTAGTCCCATCGACAGCCGCAGCACAGATACGCAGTATTTT.

This clonotype was picked up many times. This sequence joins TRBV28 and TRBJ2-1; TRBD2 might be the D (5 bases). This CDR3 region has 16 residues. The germline V gene has CDR1 MDHEN and CDR2 SYDVKM. The germline V and J ends were trimmed by 6 bases and 9 bases, with 24 bases remaining between them. The CDR3 sequence is CASRGVMSEAVGEQFF. The CDR3 nucleotides read TGTGCCAGCAGGGGAGTGATGTCGGAGGCCGTAGGTGAGCAGTTCTTC.

J is TRBJ2-7 and V is TRBV7-2; 7 nucleotides line up with TRBD2. The CDR3 length is 16 residues. Germline trimming cut 7 bases from V and 1 base from J; bases unmatched to any gene: 13. CDR1 SGHTA and CDR2 FQGNSA come from the germline V gene. The CDR3 protein is CASIPTRAGASYEQYF. In DNA, the CDR3 is TGTGCCAGCATCCCTACCCGGGCGGGAGCTTCCTACGAGCAGTACTTC.

Notes on this clonotype: The junction does not match germline at one end; this may be a read error. The rearrangement uses TRBV29-1 and TRBJ1-5; the D is unclear. The CDR3 covers 13 residues. The V gene's germline CDR1 is SQVTM and CDR2 ANQGSEA. The CDR3 DNA follows: TGCAGCGTTCAAGAAAATAGCAATCAGCCCCAGCATTTT. The encoded protein is CSVQENSNQPQHF.

This clonotype was observed a single time. V usage is TRBV4-1 and J usage is TRBJ2-1; either TRBD1 or TRBD2 may supply D (6 bases each). The V and J ends lost 1 base and 1 base respectively, with 11 bases between them. The CDR3 is 16 amino acids. Germline CDR1 reads MGHRA; CDR2 reads YSYEKL. The CDR3 loop is CASSQGGAFSYNEQFF. CDR3 DNA sequence: TGCGCCAGCAGCCAAGGGGGGGCCTTTTCCTACAATGAGCAGTTCTTC.